This T cell receptor (beta chain) stems from a study of Ad26.COV2.S vaccination and SARS-CoV-2 variants. Data came from immunoSEQ multiplex PCR; TCRdb stores just in-frame clones and leaves some out. The sample shows fewer than 800,000 clones, roughly 90% of them seen only once. The CDR3 extends over 16 amino acids. Germline trimming cut 1 base from V and 8 bases from J; bases unmatched to any gene: 9. Germline CDR1 reads KGHSH; CDR2 reads LQKENI. The treatment is: around 19 received Ad26.COV2.S at low or high dose, single or two shots; roughly five received placebo; per-sample allocation not given. Sampling was performed 63 days after the first vaccine or placebo injection.

This clonotype originated in a person between 18 and 65 years old who received the Ad26.COV2.S COVID-19 vaccine or a placebo. This rearrangement joins TRBV18 to TRBJ2-1; 9 nucleotides line up with TRBD2. Sequenced material: peripheral blood, taken in a trial of Ad26.COV2.S vaccine versus placebo. The CDR3, as DNA: TGTGCCAGCTCACCACAAGGCGGGAGGGCCGTGGATGAGCAGTTCTTC. Translation: CASSPQGGRAVDEQFF.